The 30 T cell receptor beta chains below were found in one sample sequenced in a study of blood T cell repertoires in COVID-19. Data came from immunoSEQ multiplex PCR; TCRdb stores just in-frame clones and leaves some out. The repertoire holds 150,000 or so clones, around 80% seen once, with around 15% in the top ten. Sequencing used peripheral blood. These receptors originate from a human donor with acute or convalescent COVID-19. The donor label of this sample is uncertain.

This clone appeared a few times. The chain has TRBV6-5 and TRBJ1-2; the D gene is possibly TRBD1 (6 bases). CDR1 and CDR2 (germline): MNHEY, SVGAGI. V lost 6 bases to trimming and J lost 0 bases, with 11 bases between them. This CDR3 is built from 14 residues. In nucleotides, the CDR3 is TGTGCCAGCAGATTACCAGGGGCTAACTATGGCTACACCTTC. This translates into CASRLPGANYGYTF.

The V and J genes are TRBV18 and TRBJ1-5; 9 bases match TRBD1. V was clipped by 5 bases and J by 7 bases; unmatched bases: 9. The CDR3 covers 15 residues. The germline CDR1 and CDR2 sequences are KGHSH and LQKENI. In DNA form, the CDR3 reads TGTGCCAGCTCAGGATGGACAGGGGAAGGGCAGCCCCAGCATTTT. It is translated as CASSGWTGEGQPQHF.

The chain couples TRBV7-8 to TRBJ2-7; 8 bases align to TRBD2. The ends lost 5 bases at V and 3 bases at J; junction bases unmatched: 3. Germline loops: CDR1 SGHVS, CDR2 FQNEAQ. This CDR3 is built from 13 residues. This CDR3 is CASSAAGGYEQYF. The CDR3 DNA follows: TGTGCCAGCAGCGCGGCGGGGGGCTACGAGCAGTACTTC.

This clone was counted once. Written as DNA, the CDR3 is TGTGCCAGCACCACTAATGGGGGGTTGGGCACTGAAGCTTTCTTT. This translates into CASTTNGGLGTEAFF. The V call is TRBV5-5, the J call TRBJ1-1, with D tentatively TRBD1 (5 bases). Germline CDR1 reads SGHKS; CDR2 reads YYEKEE (reference sequence). V was cut by 6 bases and J by 4 bases, with 19 bases left in between. The CDR3 consists of 15 residues.

The rearrangement joins TRBV4-1 to TRBJ1-1; the D gene is possibly TRBD1 (6 bases). Germline CDR1 is MGHRA and CDR2 is YSYEKL. The V gene lost 4 bases and the J gene lost 4 bases, with 13 bases spanning the gap. There are 14 residues in the CDR3. CDR3 loop: CASSRTEGGTEAFF. In DNA, the CDR3 is TGCGCCAGCAGCCGGACAGAAGGTGGCACTGAAGCTTTCTTT.

This clone was found once. This chain links TRBV2 with TRBJ2-5; weak D call: TRBD2 (6 bases). In germline, CDR1 is SNHLY, CDR2 FYNNEI. The CDR3 sequence is 13 residues long. V dropped 8 bases and J dropped 3 bases, with 13 bases sitting between them. The CDR3 here is CASGVGGKETQYF. CDR3 coding DNA: TGTGCCAGCGGGGTTGGGGGGAAAGAGACCCAGTACTTC.

The V and J genes are TRBV29-1 and TRBJ2-1; 7 bases are shared with TRBD1. Germline trimming cut 1 base from V and 9 bases from J; bases unmatched to any gene: 9. Germline loops: CDR1 SQVTM, CDR2 ANQGSEA. The CDR3 loop spans 14 amino acids. This chain's CDR3 is CSVEGDRDFSEQFF. The DNA for the CDR3 is TGCAGCGTTGAAGGAGACAGGGATTTCAGTGAGCAGTTCTTC.

The chain links TRBV7-9 to TRBJ2-7; 7 bases line up with TRBD1. CDR1 SEHNR and CDR2 FQNEAQ come from the germline V gene (reference sequence). V lost 6 bases, J lost 5 bases, and 7 bases stayed unmatched. There are 13 residues in the CDR3. Written as DNA, the CDR3 is TGTGCCAGCAGACAAGCGACAGGGAACGAGCAGTACTTC. Translated, it gives CASRQATGNEQYF.

This chain links TRBV19 with TRBJ2-1, with D possibly being TRBD1 (6 bases). CDR3 size: 14 residues. V lost 8 bases, J lost 2 bases, and 13 bases lay in between. The V gene's germline CDR1 is LNHDA and CDR2 SQIVND (reference sequence). CDR3 sequence reads: CASRQRTAYNEQFF. The CDR3 nucleotides are TGTGCCAGTCGTCAAAGGACAGCCTACAATGAGCAGTTCTTC. Looking up the rest from reference TRBV19 and TRBJ2-1 gives the full variable domain: DGGITQSPKYLFRKEGQNVTLSCEQNLNHDAMYWYRQDPGQGLRLIYYSQIVNDFQKGDIAEGYSVSREKKESFPLTVTSAQKNPTAFYLCASRQRTAYNEQFFGPGTRLTVL.

The chain employs TRBV7-9 and TRBJ1-4; D might be TRBD1 (6 bases). The V gene lost 4 bases and the J gene lost 7 bases, with 10 bases spanning the gap. The CDR3 length is 13 residues. The germline V gene encodes CDR1 SEHNR and CDR2 FQNEAQ (reference sequence). CDR3 sequence: CASSYREGEKLFF. Here the CDR3 DNA reads TGTGCCAGCAGCTACAGGGAGGGTGAAAAACTGTTTTTT.

CDR3 DNA: TGTGCCAGCAGTCCCCGGGACAGGGGCCCCCGGGGAATAGCTGTAGAGCAGTTCTTC. This sequence encodes CASSPRDRGPRGIAVEQFF. The genes are TRBV6-2 or TRBV6-3 and TRBJ2-1; TRBD1 matches 10 bases. This CDR3 is 19 amino acids long. After removal of 5 bases from V and 10 bases from J, the junction contained 23 bases not matched to a gene. Germline assignment: CDR1 MNHEY and CDR2 SVGEGT.

The gene calls are TRBV6-5 and TRBJ1-4; D uncertain. Germline CDR1 is MNHEY and CDR2 is SVGAGI. Trimming pared 9 bases from V and 2 bases from J, leaving 10 bases between. This CDR3 has 13 residues. CDR3 loop: CASIGSTNEKLFF. CDR3 DNA sequence: TGTGCCAGTATCGGGTCTACTAATGAAAAACTGTTTTTT.

This clone was seen once. This chain joins TRBV3-1 (or the pseudogene TRBV3-2) and TRBJ2-5; tentative D call: TRBD2 (5 bases). The V end was cut by 3 bases, the J end by 2 bases, with 10 bases between. CDR1 is LGHDT and CDR2 is YNNKEL in the germline V gene (reference sequence). This CDR3 comprises 14 residues. The CDR3 protein is CASSHRAVQETQYF. The CDR3 bases are TGTGCCAGCAGCCACCGAGCGGTACAAGAGACCCAGTACTTC.

The sample holds a few counts of this clone. The J gene is TRBJ1-6, the V gene TRBV5-1; 12 bases are shared with TRBD1. The junction had 5 bases not matched to a gene; V was cut back by 1 base and J by 0 bases. CDR1 is SGHRS, CDR2 YFSETQ, per germline. This CDR3 has 19 amino acids. Here the CDR3 DNA reads TGCGCCAGCAGCTTGTCCGGGACAGGGGGCGGCTCCTATAATTCACCCCTCCACTTT. It is translated as CASSLSGTGGGSYNSPLHF.

The chain has TRBV7-2 and TRBJ2-7; 8 bases are a match to TRBD2. The CDR3 is 14 residues long. Germline CDR1 reads SGHTA; CDR2 reads FQGNSA. The V gene end was trimmed by 2 bases and the J gene end by 0 bases; junction bases not matched to a gene: 0. CDR3 residues: CASSLLAGSYEQYF. DNA of the CDR3: TGTGCCAGCAGCTTACTAGCGGGCTCCTACGAGCAGTACTTC.

V gene TRBV6-6 combines with J gene TRBJ1-4; 10 bases line up with TRBD1. The CDR3 is 19 amino acids. CDR1 MNHNY and CDR2 SVGAGI come from the germline V gene (reference sequence). The J segment lost 0 bases and the V segment lost 5 bases, leaving 12 bases of the junction unmatched. This CDR3 is CASSRKPYGTGATNEKLFF. Here the CDR3 DNA reads TGTGCCAGCAGTCGCAAACCCTACGGGACAGGGGCAACTAATGAAAAACTGTTTTTT.

This chain joins TRBV19 and TRBJ1-1; D possibly corresponds to TRBD1 (6 bases). The V gene lost 6 bases and the J gene lost 0 bases, with 17 bases spanning the gap. The germline gives CDR1 LNHDA, CDR2 SQIVND (reference sequence). The CDR3 extends over 16 amino acids. The CDR3 sequence is CASSSSDRTLNTEAFF. Written as DNA, the CDR3 is TGTGCCAGTAGCAGCAGCGACAGGACCCTGAACACTGAAGCTTTCTTT.

V usage is TRBV5-1 and J usage is TRBJ1-1; possibly TRBD1 for D (5 bases). The length of the CDR3 is 16 residues. The V gene lost 3 bases and the J gene lost 2 bases, with 17 bases spanning the gap. Germline CDR1 is SGHRS and CDR2 is YFSETQ. The CDR3 spells CASSWGGRDQNTEAFF. The CDR3, as DNA: TGCGCCAGCAGCTGGGGTGGCAGGGATCAAAACACTGAAGCTTTCTTT.

The rearrangement links TRBV6-4 to TRBJ1-2, with 10 bases that match TRBD1. The CDR3 has 13 residues. Trimming removed 6 bases from V and 7 bases from J; junction bases left unmatched: 5. CDR1 MRHNA and CDR2 SNTAGT come from the germline V gene. CDR3 bases: TGTGCCAGCAGGATGACAGGGGGCGGTGGCTACACCTTC. Translating gives CASRMTGGGGYTF.

This sequence joins TRBV29-1 and TRBJ2-3, with TRBD1 identical over 7 bases. J gave up 0 bases and V 4 bases, and 4 bases lay outside the gene matches. The V gene's germline CDR1 is SQVTM and CDR2 ANQGSEA. This CDR3 is built from 14 residues. The CDR3 nucleotides are TGCAGCGTTGCACAGGGGTTAAGCACAGATACGCAGTATTTT. Translation: CSVAQGLSTDTQYF.

V is TRBV6-5 and J is TRBJ2-7, with 7 bases aligning to TRBD1. CDR3 size: 14 residues. V lost 4 bases to trimming and J lost 4 bases; unmatched junction nucleotides: 7. Germline lookup yields CDR1 MNHEY and CDR2 SVGAGI. The CDR3 coding sequence is TGTGCCAGCAGTTCCGACGGGACAGATTACGAGCAGTACTTC. This gives the protein CASSSDGTDYEQYF.

The genes are TRBV2 and TRBJ2-7, with 12 bases lining up with TRBD2. Germline CDR1 and CDR2: SNHLY and FYNNEI. This CDR3 has 16 amino acids. The ends lost 5 bases at V and 0 bases at J; junction bases unmatched: 5. Written as DNA, the CDR3 is TGTGCCAGCAGTCCTAGCGGGGGGGCTTTCTCCTACGAGCAGTACTTC. Its protein is CASSPSGGAFSYEQYF.

The chain employs TRBV10-3 and TRBJ1-6; a weak D match, TRBD1 (6 bases). The germline V and J ends were trimmed by 4 bases and 4 bases, with 11 bases remaining between them. CDR3 length: 15 residues. The V gene's germline CDR1 is ENHRY and CDR2 SYGVKD. The CDR3 region has the DNA TGTGCCATCAGTGCCGGGGGGCTATATAATTCACCCCTCCACTTT. This codes for CAISAGGLYNSPLHF.

This chain uses TRBV3-1 (or the pseudogene TRBV3-2) with TRBJ1-2, with D hard to call. Germline loops: CDR1 LGHDT, CDR2 YNNKEL (reference sequence). CDR3 size: 15 residues. V was pared by 0 bases and J by 5 bases, with 13 bases between. CDR3 coding DNA: TGTGCCAGCAGCCAAGATCACGGGAGCCGGTATGGCTACACCTTC. Protein: CASSQDHGSRYGYTF.

This clone appeared a single time. CDR3 DNA: TGTGCCAGCAGCCGAAGAGGGTTAGCGGGGGGAAACAATGAGCAGTTCTTC. Protein: CASSRRGLAGGNNEQFF. The chain carries TRBV11-2 and TRBJ2-1, with 10 bases fitting TRBD2. The V gene end was trimmed by 5 bases and the J gene end by 5 bases; junction bases not matched to a gene: 12. The germline V gene encodes CDR1 SGHAT and CDR2 FQNNGV. The CDR3 runs to 17 residues.

CDR3 residues: CSVEPTGLAFF. The CDR3, as DNA: TGCAGCGTTGAACCGACAGGGCTCGCTTTCTTT. This chain links TRBV29-1 with TRBJ1-1; 7 nucleotides align to TRBD1. Looked up from germline, CDR1 is SQVTM and CDR2 is ANQGSEA. CDR3 length: 11 residues. Trimming cost V 2 bases and J 11 bases; bases outside gene matches: 5. Full variable domain (rest looked up from reference TRBV29-1 and TRBJ1-1): SAVISQKPSRDICQRGTSLTIQCQVDSQVTMMFWYRQQPGQSLTLIATANQGSEATYESGFVIDKFPISRPNLTFSTLTVSNMSPEDSSIYLCSVEPTGLAFFGQGTRLTVV.

V gene TRBV15 combines with J gene TRBJ2-1; possibly TRBD2 for D (5 bases). The CDR3 is 15 amino acids. V lost 8 bases and J 15 bases, leaving 29 bases between the germline ends. CDR1 and CDR2 (germline): LNHNV, YYDKDF (reference sequence). The CDR3 DNA follows: TGTGCCACCCTCCGTGGCGGGCGAGATTCCGGCCCACCGTTCTTC. It translates to CATLRGGRDSGPPFF.

V gene TRBV15 combines with J gene TRBJ2-7; TRBD1 matches at 7 bases. The CDR3 contains 19 residues. Germline trimming cut 0 bases from V and 0 bases from J; bases unmatched to any gene: 14. CDR1 is LNHNV, CDR2 YYDKDF, per germline (reference sequence). CDR3 DNA: TGTGCCACCAGCAGAGATCCAGCCAGGGGGTCCTCGAGCTCCTACGAGCAGTACTTC. It yields the protein CATSRDPARGSSSSYEQYF.

The chain has TRBV7-6 and TRBJ2-5; 9 bases are a match to TRBD2. CDR1 and CDR2 (germline): SGHVS, FNYEAQ. The CDR3 is made up of 16 amino acids. J lost 1 base, V lost 1 base, and 4 bases had no gene match. The CDR3 DNA reads as TGTGCCAGCAGCTTAGGAGTAGCGGGGGCCCAAGAGACCCAGTACTTC. The encoded protein is CASSLGVAGAQETQYF.

This chain links TRBV6-2 or TRBV6-3 with TRBJ1-2; no clear D gene. The CDR3 contains 12 residues. V was cut by 2 bases and J by 6 bases, with 7 bases left in between. The germline V gene has CDR1 MNHEY and CDR2 SVGEGT. In DNA, the CDR3 is TGTGCCAGCAGTTACGAGGGCGATGGCTACACCTTC. Protein sequence: CASSYEGDGYTF.